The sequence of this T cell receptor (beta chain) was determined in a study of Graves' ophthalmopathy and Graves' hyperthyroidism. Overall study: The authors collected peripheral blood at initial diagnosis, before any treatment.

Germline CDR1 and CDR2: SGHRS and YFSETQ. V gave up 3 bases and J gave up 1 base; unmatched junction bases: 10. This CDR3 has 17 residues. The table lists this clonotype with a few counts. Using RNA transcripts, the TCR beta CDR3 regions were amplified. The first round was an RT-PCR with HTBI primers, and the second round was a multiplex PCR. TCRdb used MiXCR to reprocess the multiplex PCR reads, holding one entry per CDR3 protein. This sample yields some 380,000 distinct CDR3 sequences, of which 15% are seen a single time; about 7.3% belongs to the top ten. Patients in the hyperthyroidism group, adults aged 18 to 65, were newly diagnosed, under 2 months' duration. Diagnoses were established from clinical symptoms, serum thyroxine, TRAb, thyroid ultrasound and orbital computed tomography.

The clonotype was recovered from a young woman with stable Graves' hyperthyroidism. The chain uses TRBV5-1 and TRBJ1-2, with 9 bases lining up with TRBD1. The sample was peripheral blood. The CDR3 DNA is TGCGCCAGCAGCTCCCGGGACAGGGCGGCCTTTAACTATGGCTACACCTTC. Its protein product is CASSSRDRAAFNYGYTF.